The clone carrying this TCR beta chain was counted at least ten times. MiXCR, applied by TCRdb to the 5' RACE reads, yields one record per CDR3 protein. The data show tens of thousands of distinct CDR3 sequences, approximately 7% seen once. Time point denoted: sample taken at primary tumor resection. The data are from a study of spatial heterogeneity in lung cancer. Across the study: Alpha-chain detections were consistently fewer than beta-chain detections among the sequences.

The CDR3 has 13 amino acids. The V gene's germline CDR1 is SGDLS and CDR2 YYNGEE. V lost 3 bases to trimming and J lost 7 bases; unmatched junction nucleotides: 3. This rearrangement joins TRBV9 to TRBJ2-1; 8 bases agree with TRBD1. The sequences come from PBMCs, collected at surgery. The sequence was obtained from a female donor with early-stage non-small cell lung cancer. Written as DNA, the CDR3 is TGTGCCAGCAGCGCCTACAGGGGGAATGAGCAGTTCTTC. This sequence encodes CASSAYRGNEQFF.